This TCR beta chain was sequenced in a study of T cell changes during pregnancy in multiple sclerosis. This clone was seen a handful of times. Trimming pared 2 bases from V and 1 base from J, leaving 11 bases between. The CDR3 has 15 residues. Germline-derived CDR1 and CDR2 are KGHSH and LQKENI. Data came from immunoSEQ multiplex PCR; TCRdb stores just in-frame clones and leaves some out. The data show tens of thousands of clones, approximately 92% seen once. This clonotype was obtained from a female donor in good health, enrolled as a control in a pregnancy study. The chain is built from TRBV18 and TRBJ1-1; D perhaps matches TRBD1 (6 bases). Material: peripheral blood, obtained in the third trimester of pregnancy. DNA of the CDR3: TGTGCCAGCTCACCAAAACTGACAGGGAACACTGAAGCTTTCTTT. It yields the protein CASSPKLTGNTEAFF.